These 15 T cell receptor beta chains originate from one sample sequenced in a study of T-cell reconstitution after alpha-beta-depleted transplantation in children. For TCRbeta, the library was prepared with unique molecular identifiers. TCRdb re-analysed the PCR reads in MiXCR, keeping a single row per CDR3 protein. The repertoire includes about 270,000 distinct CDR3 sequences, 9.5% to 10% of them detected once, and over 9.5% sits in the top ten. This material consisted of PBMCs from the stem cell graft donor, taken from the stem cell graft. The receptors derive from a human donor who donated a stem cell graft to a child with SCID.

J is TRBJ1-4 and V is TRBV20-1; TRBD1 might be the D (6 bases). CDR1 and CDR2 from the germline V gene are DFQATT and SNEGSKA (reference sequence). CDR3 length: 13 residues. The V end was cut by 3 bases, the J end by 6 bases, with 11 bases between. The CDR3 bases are TGCAGTGCTAGCAGGTCAGGGGATGAAAAACTGTTTTTT. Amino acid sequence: CSASRSGDEKLFF.

The CDR3 here is CASSYPGTGGAGELFF. CDR3 nucleotides: TGTGCCAGCAGTTACCCAGGGACAGGGGGCGCCGGGGAGCTGTTTTTT. This chain connects TRBV12-3 or TRBV12-4 to TRBJ2-2, with TRBD1 identical over 12 bases. The CDR3 consists of 16 residues. J gave up 6 bases and V 4 bases, and 6 bases lay outside the gene matches.

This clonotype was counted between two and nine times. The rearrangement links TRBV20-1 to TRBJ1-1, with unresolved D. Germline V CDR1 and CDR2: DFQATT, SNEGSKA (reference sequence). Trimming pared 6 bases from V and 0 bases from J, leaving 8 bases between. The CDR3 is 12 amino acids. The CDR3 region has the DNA TGCAGTGCCGAAGGAGTGAACACTGAAGCTTTCTTT. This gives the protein CSAEGVNTEAFF.

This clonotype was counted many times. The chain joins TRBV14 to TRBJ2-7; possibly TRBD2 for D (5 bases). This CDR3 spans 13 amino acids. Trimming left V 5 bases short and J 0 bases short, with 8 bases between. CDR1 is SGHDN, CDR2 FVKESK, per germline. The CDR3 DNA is TGTGCCAGCAGCGTTAGCGACTCCTACGAGCAGTACTTC. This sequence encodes CASSVSDSYEQYF.

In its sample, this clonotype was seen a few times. The CDR3 sequence is CASSGQLSLYNEQFF. In DNA, the CDR3 is TGTGCCAGCAGCGGACAGCTCTCCCTATACAATGAGCAGTTCTTC. The rearrangement joins TRBV5-4 to TRBJ2-1; the D gene is possibly TRBD1 (6 bases). Germline CDR1 SGHNT, CDR2 YYREEE (reference sequence). V lost 4 bases and J 4 bases, leaving 15 bases between the germline ends. This CDR3 comprises 15 residues.

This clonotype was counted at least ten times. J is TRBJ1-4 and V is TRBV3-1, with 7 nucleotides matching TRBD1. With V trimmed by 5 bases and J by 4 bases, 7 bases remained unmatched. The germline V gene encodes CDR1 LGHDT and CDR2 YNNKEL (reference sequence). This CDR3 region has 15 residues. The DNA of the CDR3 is TGTGCCAGCAGCAACCGACAGGGTGTTAATGAAAAACTGTTTTTT. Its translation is CASSNRQGVNEKLFF.

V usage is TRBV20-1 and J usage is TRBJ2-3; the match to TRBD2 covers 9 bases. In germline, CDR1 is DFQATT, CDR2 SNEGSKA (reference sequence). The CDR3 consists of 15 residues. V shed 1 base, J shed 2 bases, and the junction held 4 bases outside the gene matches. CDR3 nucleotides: TGCAGTGCTAGAGTTGCTAGCGGGGACACAGATACGCAGTATTTT. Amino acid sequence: CSARVASGDTDTQYF.

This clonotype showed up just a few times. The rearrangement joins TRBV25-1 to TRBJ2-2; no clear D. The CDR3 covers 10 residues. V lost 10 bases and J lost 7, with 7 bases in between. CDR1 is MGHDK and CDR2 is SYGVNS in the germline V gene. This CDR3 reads CATLDGELFF. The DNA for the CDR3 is TGTGCCACCCTAGACGGGGAGCTGTTTTTT.

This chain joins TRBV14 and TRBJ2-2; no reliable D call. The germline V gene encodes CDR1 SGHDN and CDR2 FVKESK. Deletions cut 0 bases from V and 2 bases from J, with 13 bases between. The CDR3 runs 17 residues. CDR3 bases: TGTGCCAGCAGCCAAGATAGGCGACCGATTAACACCGGGGAGCTGTTTTTT. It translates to CASSQDRRPINTGELFF.

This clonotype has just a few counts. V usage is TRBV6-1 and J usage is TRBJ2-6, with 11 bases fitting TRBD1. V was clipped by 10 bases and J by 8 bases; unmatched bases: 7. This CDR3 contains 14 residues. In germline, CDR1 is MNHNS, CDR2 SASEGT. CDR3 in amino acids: CATRGQGATNVLTF. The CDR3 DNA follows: TGTGCCACTCGAGGACAGGGGGCGACCAACGTCCTGACTTTC.

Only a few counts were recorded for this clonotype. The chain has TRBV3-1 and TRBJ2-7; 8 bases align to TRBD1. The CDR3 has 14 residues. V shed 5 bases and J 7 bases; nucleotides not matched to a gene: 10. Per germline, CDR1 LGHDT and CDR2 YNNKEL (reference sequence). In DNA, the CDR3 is TGTGCCAGCAGCTTAGGACAGGGATCAGGAGAGCAGTACTTC. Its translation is CASSLGQGSGEQYF.

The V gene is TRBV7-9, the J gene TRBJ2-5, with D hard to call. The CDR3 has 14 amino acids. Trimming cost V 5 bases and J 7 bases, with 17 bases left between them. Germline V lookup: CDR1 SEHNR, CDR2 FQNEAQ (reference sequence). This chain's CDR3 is CASSPPGFVGTQYF. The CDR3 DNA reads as TGTGCCAGCAGCCCACCCGGCTTCGTGGGGACCCAGTACTTC.

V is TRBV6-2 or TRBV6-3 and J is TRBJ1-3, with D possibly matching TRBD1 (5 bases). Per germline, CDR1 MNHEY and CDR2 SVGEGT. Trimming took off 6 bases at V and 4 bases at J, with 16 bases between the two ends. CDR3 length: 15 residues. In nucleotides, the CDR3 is TGTGCCAGCAGGCACGGGGGACCCGGCGGAAACACCATATATTTT. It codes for CASRHGGPGGNTIYF.

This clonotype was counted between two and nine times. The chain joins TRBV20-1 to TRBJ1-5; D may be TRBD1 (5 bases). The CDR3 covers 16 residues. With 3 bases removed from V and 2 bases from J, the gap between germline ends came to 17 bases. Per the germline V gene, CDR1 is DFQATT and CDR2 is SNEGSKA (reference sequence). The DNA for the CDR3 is TGCAGTGCTAGTATAGATTCGGGGGTTGGCAATCAGCCCCAGCATTTT. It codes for CSASIDSGVGNQPQHF.

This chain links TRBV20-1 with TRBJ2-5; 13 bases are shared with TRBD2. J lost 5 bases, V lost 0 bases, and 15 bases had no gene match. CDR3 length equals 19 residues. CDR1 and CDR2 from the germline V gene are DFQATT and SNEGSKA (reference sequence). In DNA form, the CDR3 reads TGCAGTGCTAGAGATGTGGGACTAGCGGGGTCGAGGTTTCGGGAGACCCAGTACTTC. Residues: CSARDVGLAGSRFRETQYF.